This T cell receptor beta chain appears in the sequencing data of a study of T cells after yellow fever vaccination. Study results and caveats: Among all clonotypes, a small share was observed in both CD4 and CD8 compartments. A weaker secondary response peaked on day 5, the primary on day 15. Abundant clonotypes from the bulk population could contaminate FACS-sorted repertoires.

5'RACE template switching generated TCR cDNA, adding a universal primer site and UMIs. Via MiXCR, TCRdb re-called the 5' RACE reads, giving one row per CDR3 protein. The data show about 320,000 distinct CDR3 sequences, about 4.5% seen once. In this sample, this clonotype turned up many times. Its antigen remains unidentified. The specimen comprised PBMCs, sampled 15 days after the yellow fever booster vaccination. This clonotype was obtained from a young man who received the YFV17D yellow fever vaccine.

The DNA of the CDR3 is TGTGCCAGCAGTTACGAGCAGGACGAAAAACTGTTTTTT. Its protein is CASSYEQDEKLFF. The chain has TRBV6-5 and TRBJ1-4; D not certain. V gave up 2 bases and J gave up 8 bases, with 9 bases separating them. Germline-derived CDR1 and CDR2 are MNHEY and SVGAGI. CDR3 length: 13 residues.